The 6 T cell receptor beta chains reported below all come from one sample, sequenced in a study of OX40 agonist ivuxolimab in advanced cancers. TCRdb's table, derived via immunoSEQ multiplex PCR, lists solely in-frame clones and lacks some. Of 65,000 to 80,000 clones listed, 91% were seen once; the top ten hold around 0.28%. This specimen consisted of CD4+ or CD8+ T cells sorted from blood, obtained in a trial of the OX40 agonist ivuxolimab. The receptors here all came from an adult with an advanced solid tumor such as melanoma, head and neck, liver or kidney cancer.

This clone is a singleton in its sample. This chain joins TRBV6-5 and TRBJ2-7; tentative D call: TRBD2 (5 bases). Germline V gene lookup returns CDR1 MNHEY and CDR2 SVGAGI. CDR3 size: 15 residues. Trimming removed 2 bases at V and 0 bases at J, with 11 bases between. This CDR3 reads CASSYGGLSSYEQYF. CDR3 nucleotides: TGTGCCAGCAGTTACGGCGGGCTCAGCTCCTACGAGCAGTACTTC.

The V gene is TRBV5-1, the J gene TRBJ2-5; D remains ambiguous. Germline V gene data show CDR1 as SGHRS and CDR2 as YFSETQ. The CDR3 runs 15 residues. V was cut by 4 bases and J by 3 bases, with 16 bases left in between. The CDR3, as DNA: TGCGCCAGCAGCCTACGAACCGGGCAGAAAGAGACCCAGTACTTC. Its protein is CASSLRTGQKETQYF.

The rearrangement uses TRBV19 and TRBJ2-5; 10 nucleotides align to TRBD2. This CDR3 has 17 amino acids. CDR1 and CDR2 (germline): LNHDA, SQIVND (reference sequence). V was clipped by 1 base and J by 10 bases; unmatched bases: 15. The chain's CDR3 is CASSIGVKREGLLIQYF. CDR3 sequence (DNA): TGTGCCAGTAGTATAGGCGTTAAGCGGGAGGGTTTGTTGATCCAGTACTTC.

This sequence joins TRBV2 and TRBJ1-1; D is possibly TRBD1 (5 bases). With 7 bases removed from V and 0 bases from J, the gap between germline ends came to 12 bases. Germline V gene lookup returns CDR1 SNHLY and CDR2 FYNNEI. The CDR3 length is 14 residues. CDR3 sequence (DNA): TGTGCCAGCACTGCGACAGTCTTGAACACTGAAGCTTTCTTT. Encoded protein: CASTATVLNTEAFF.

A note on this clone: The sample holds other DNA sequences that translate to the same CDR3. V and J are TRBV7-9 and TRBJ2-1, with D maybe TRBD2 (5 bases). From germline, CDR1 is SEHNR and CDR2 FQNEAQ (reference sequence). The CDR3 consists of 15 residues. Trimming removed 1 base at V and 0 bases at J, with 7 bases between. The CDR3 sequence: CASSLVGSSYNEQFF. The CDR3 DNA sequence: TGTGCCAGCAGCTTAGTAGGGAGCTCCTACAATGAGCAGTTCTTC.

J is TRBJ2-1 and V is TRBV7-9, with D perhaps matching TRBD1 (5 bases). Trimming stripped 2 bases from V and 9 bases from J, with 14 bases between. The CDR3 runs 14 residues. CDR1 is SEHNR, CDR2 FQNEAQ, per germline (reference sequence). Here the CDR3 DNA reads TGTGCCAGCAGCTTAACTCAGGGTGGTGGTGAGCAGTTCTTC. Encoded protein: CASSLTQGGGEQFF.